Shown below are 27 T cell receptor beta chains from a single sample sequenced in a study of Ad26.COV2.S vaccination and SARS-CoV-2 variants (dated by TCRdb to the early 2020s). Explained via the paper, the treatment or condition label denotes: some 20 received Ad26.COV2.S at low or high dose, single or two shots; about 5 received placebo; per-sample allocation not given. Repertoires of vaccine and placebo recipients were sequenced from samples collected on day 63 after the first injection. The library was made by the immunoSEQ multiplex PCR assay. This is the immuneACCESS table as TCRdb keeps it, with only in-frame sequences that have V and J called. A part of the clones is gone; compared with another copy, unresolved V genes explain less than half, and the rest is unexplained. This sample is represented by more than 350,000 clones; 75% to 95% of them were singletons. The ten largest make up 9% to 15% of the sample.

Source: peripheral blood, taken in a trial of Ad26.COV2.S vaccine versus placebo. The source is a person between 18 and 65 years old who received the Ad26.COV2.S COVID-19 vaccine or a placebo.

The V and J genes are TRBV3-1 (or the pseudogene TRBV3-2) and TRBJ1-2; the D is unclear. The CDR3 is made up of 13 amino acids. Trimming shortened V by 4 bases and J by 3 bases, and 9 bases separated the two germline ends. CDR1 and CDR2 from the germline V gene are LGHDT and YNNKEL (reference sequence). The chain's CDR3 is CASSPFGDYGYTF. Written as DNA, the CDR3 is TGTGCCAGCAGCCCCTTCGGGGACTATGGCTACACCTTC.

This chain uses TRBV24-1 with TRBJ2-7; 9 nucleotides align to TRBD1. With V trimmed by 7 bases and J by 0 bases, 6 bases remained unmatched. Germline lookup yields CDR1 KGHDR and CDR2 SFDVKD. The CDR3 sequence is 15 residues long. The CDR3 sequence is CATRDGTGSSYEQYF. The CDR3 bases are TGTGCCACCAGGGACGGGACAGGGAGCTCCTACGAGCAGTACTTC.

The chain's CDR3 is CASSRGTPGTGELFF. In nucleotides, the CDR3 is TGTGCCAGCAGCCGCGGGACTCCGGGCACCGGGGAGCTGTTTTTT. The rearrangement uses TRBV6-2 or TRBV6-3 and TRBJ2-2; D possibly corresponds to TRBD2 (6 bases). From germline, CDR1 is MNHEY and CDR2 SVGEGT. The V and J ends lost 6 bases and 4 bases respectively, with 15 bases between them. This CDR3 is built from 15 residues.

The chain employs TRBV7-2 and TRBJ2-7; 10 bases fit TRBD1. The CDR3 has 16 residues. Trimming took 5 bases from V and 7 from J; bases not matched to a gene: 14. The germline gives CDR1 SGHTA, CDR2 FQGNSA. CDR3 amino acids: CASSRTGTGVTWEQYF. The DNA of the CDR3 is TGTGCCAGCAGCCGGACCGGGACAGGGGTTACCTGGGAGCAGTACTTC.

V usage is TRBV7-2 and J usage is TRBJ1-1, with D possibly being TRBD1 (6 bases). V was shortened by 1 base and J by 12 bases, with 18 bases between the two germline ends. This CDR3 has 14 amino acids. Germline V gene sequence: CDR1 SGHTA, CDR2 FQGNSA. CDR3 residues: CASSLGGGLSDPFF. The CDR3 coding sequence is TGTGCCAGCAGCTTAGGAGGGGGGCTCTCAGATCCTTTCTTT.

The chain is built from TRBV5-8 and TRBJ1-5; the match to TRBD1 covers 7 bases. The CDR3 totals 18 residues. Trimming took 5 bases from V and 3 from J; bases not matched to a gene: 17. The germline V gene encodes CDR1 SGHTS and CDR2 YDEGEE. CDR3 loop: CASRRGSPGTVLNQPQHF. The CDR3 DNA reads TGTGCCAGCAGACGGGGGAGTCCCGGGACAGTGCTCAATCAGCCCCAGCATTTT.

The J gene is TRBJ1-2, the V gene TRBV28; 9 bases line up with TRBD1. The CDR3 totals 14 residues. V dropped 7 bases and J dropped 6; count of bases not matched to a gene: 9. The germline V gene encodes CDR1 MDHEN and CDR2 SYDVKM. The CDR3 loop is CASIPGTGPDGYTF. The CDR3 bases are TGTGCCAGCATCCCCGGGACAGGGCCGGATGGCTACACCTTC.

To note about this clone: Its ends do not fully match the called genes, so a read error is possible. The rearrangement uses TRBV12-3 or TRBV12-4 and TRBJ2-3; 9 bases agree with TRBD2. CDR3 length: 12 residues. DNA for the CDR3: TGTGCCAGCAGTTTATCCGGGACTAGCCCGAATTTT. Protein sequence: CASSLSGTSPNF.

V usage is TRBV5-1 and J usage is TRBJ2-7, with 10 bases aligning to TRBD2. V shed 4 bases, J shed 0 bases, and the junction held 7 bases outside the gene matches. The germline CDR1 and CDR2 sequences are SGHRS and YFSETQ. The CDR3 covers 16 residues. This CDR3 reads CASSGSGRLSSYEQYF. DNA of the CDR3: TGCGCCAGCAGCGGTAGCGGGAGGCTAAGCTCCTACGAGCAGTACTTC.

V usage is TRBV6-5 and J usage is TRBJ2-1; possibly TRBD1 for D (5 bases). V lost 3 bases to trimming and J lost 7 bases, with 13 bases between them. Germline V gives CDR1 MNHEY, CDR2 SVGAGI. CDR3 size: 14 residues. The CDR3 region is CASSYSAGPNEQFF. CDR3 in DNA: TGTGCCAGCAGTTATTCGGCAGGGCCAAATGAGCAGTTCTTC.

This chain connects TRBV28 to TRBJ2-6; D gene uncertain. The V end was cut by 1 base, the J end by 2 bases, with 9 bases between. The length of the CDR3 is 16 residues. CDR1 and CDR2 from the germline V gene are MDHEN and SYDVKM. The CDR3 DNA follows: TGTGCCAGCAGTTTATTCTCGCAGGCTGGGGCCAACGTCCTGACTTTC. Translation gives CASSLFSQAGANVLTF.

The chain has TRBV5-5 and TRBJ2-5, with 10 bases identical to TRBD2. Germline lookup yields CDR1 SGHKS and CDR2 YYEKEE (reference sequence). The CDR3 totals 18 residues. V shed 1 base, J shed 4 bases, and the junction held 13 bases outside the gene matches. The CDR3 reads CASSLSPSGRLSGETQYF. The CDR3 nucleotides read TGTGCCAGCAGCTTGTCTCCTAGCGGGAGATTAAGCGGAGAGACCCAGTACTTC.

This clone occurred once. The V gene is TRBV29-1, the J gene TRBJ2-2, with D possibly called TRBD1 or TRBD2 (6 bases each). CDR3 size: 12 residues. The V end lost 7 bases, the J end lost 7 bases, and 13 bases lay between the germline ends. Germline CDR1 SQVTM, CDR2 ANQGSEA. CDR3 amino acids: CSALGGGGELFF. In nucleotides, the CDR3 is TGCAGCGCCCTAGGGGGAGGCGGGGAGCTGTTTTTT.

The chain couples TRBV19 to TRBJ2-1, with 8 bases that match TRBD2. The CDR3 runs 15 residues. Germline V lookup: CDR1 LNHDA, CDR2 SQIVND (reference sequence). V gave up 2 bases and J gave up 3 bases; unmatched junction bases: 3. As DNA, the CDR3 is TGTGCCAGTAGTATACCGGGACTAGTCTACAATGAGCAGTTCTTC. Translation gives CASSIPGLVYNEQFF.

This chain joins TRBV19 and TRBJ2-1, with TRBD2 as a possible D gene (6 bases). The CDR3 is made up of 15 amino acids. Germline V gene lookup returns CDR1 LNHDA and CDR2 SQIVND (reference sequence). The V and J ends lost 1 base and 1 base respectively, with 8 bases between them. The CDR3 sequence: CASSIGGRSYNEQFF. CDR3 bases: TGTGCCAGTAGTATAGGTGGGAGGTCCTACAATGAGCAGTTCTTC.

The chain joins TRBV4-1 to TRBJ1-1; tentative D call: TRBD1 (5 bases). V gave up 0 bases and J gave up 5 bases, with 10 bases separating them. Per germline, CDR1 MGHRA and CDR2 YSYEKL. The CDR3 is 14 amino acids. CDR3 protein: CASSQDVRGTEAFF. CDR3 nucleotide sequence: TGCGCCAGCAGCCAAGATGTCCGGGGGACTGAAGCTTTCTTT.

The chain is built from TRBV19 and TRBJ1-1; D is unresolved. The germline gives CDR1 LNHDA, CDR2 SQIVND (reference sequence). Trimming stripped 3 bases from V and 1 base from J, with 6 bases between. There are 13 residues in the CDR3. CDR3 protein: CASSMTPNTEAFF. CDR3 DNA sequence: TGTGCCAGTAGTATGACACCGAACACTGAAGCTTTCTTT.

The V and J genes are TRBV28 and TRBJ2-2; TRBD2 matches at 7 bases. Germline CDR1 MDHEN, CDR2 SYDVKM. CDR3 length: 15 residues. V gave up 3 bases and J gave up 4 bases; unmatched junction bases: 5. The CDR3 nucleotides read TGTGCCAGCAGTTTTAAGCGGGACGGCACCGGGGAGCTGTTTTTT. Translating gives CASSFKRDGTGELFF.

This rearrangement joins TRBV11-2 to TRBJ1-6, with a possible D match to TRBD1 (5 bases). Germline V gene data show CDR1 as SGHAT and CDR2 as FQNNGV. This CDR3 has 14 amino acids. V was pared by 1 base and J by 8 bases, with 9 bases between. CDR3 sequence (DNA): TGTGCCAGCAGCTTAGCAGGGTCAGATTCACCCCTCCACTTT. This sequence encodes CASSLAGSDSPLHF.

This rearrangement joins TRBV5-4 to TRBJ2-7; TRBD1 aligns across 8 bases. J lost 4 bases, V lost 3 bases, and 9 bases had no gene match. The CDR3 sequence is 15 residues long. Germline V lookup: CDR1 SGHNT, CDR2 YYREEE (reference sequence). CDR3 region: CASSSGQGVFYEQYF. The CDR3 DNA is TGTGCCAGCAGCTCCGGACAGGGAGTTTTTTACGAGCAGTACTTC.

V gene TRBV25-1 combines with J gene TRBJ2-1, with D maybe TRBD2 (5 bases). Trimming shortened V by 5 bases and J by 5 bases, and 22 bases separated the two germline ends. The germline gives CDR1 MGHDK, CDR2 SYGVNS. This CDR3 has 17 residues. CDR3 DNA: TGTGCCAGCAGTCCCTTTATGGGAGCCGAACCACACAATGAGCAGTTCTTC. It is translated as CASSPFMGAEPHNEQFF.

V is TRBV10-3 and J is TRBJ2-2, with D tentatively TRBD1 (5 bases). Trimming took off 6 bases at V and 0 bases at J, with 8 bases between the two ends. The CDR3 sequence is 14 residues long. Per germline, CDR1 ENHRY and CDR2 SYGVKD. DNA of the CDR3: TGTGCCATCAGGAGACAGACGAACACCGGGGAGCTGTTTTTT. Translated: CAIRRQTNTGELFF.

The V and J genes are TRBV21-1 and TRBJ2-1; the table gives TRBD2 as D, unverified against the DNA. TRBV21-1 is a documented pseudogene. The CDR3 has 15 amino acids. The CDR3 DNA reads as TGTGCCAGCAGCATCGGGAGCCGCTCCTACAATGAGCAGTTCTTC. Translating gives CASSIGSRSYNEQFF.

CDR3 residues: CAQSPGGSSSGNTIYF. CDR3 nucleotides: TGTGCCCAATCCCCCGGGGGGTCGAGCTCTGGAAACACCATATATTTT. The chain couples TRBV30 to TRBJ1-3; perhaps TRBD1 as D (5 bases). Germline V gene sequence: CDR1 GTSNPN, CDR2 SVGIG (reference sequence). The CDR3 has 16 amino acids. Trimming shortened V by 8 bases and J by 0 bases, and 20 bases separated the two germline ends.

The chain employs TRBV6-4 and TRBJ1-1; 7 nucleotides match TRBD1. The V gene end was trimmed by 9 bases and the J gene end by 4 bases; junction bases not matched to a gene: 8. Looked up from germline, CDR1 is MRHNA and CDR2 is SNTAGT. The CDR3 is 13 amino acids. The CDR3 region is CASLVGGFTEAFF. Here the CDR3 DNA reads TGTGCCAGTCTTGTAGGGGGCTTCACTGAAGCTTTCTTT.

For this clone: Mismatch with germline at one junction end may stem from a read error. The chain is built from TRBV19 and TRBJ2-7; possible D gene TRBD2, 5 bases. The germline CDR1 and CDR2 sequences are LNHDA and SQIVND (reference sequence). CDR3 length equals 13 residues. DNA for the CDR3: TGTGCCAGCACTAGTTCGTCCTCCCACGAGCAGTACTTC. Translation: CASTSSSSHEQYF.

The chain employs TRBV7-2 and TRBJ2-5; perhaps TRBD2 as D (6 bases). Per the germline V gene, CDR1 is SGHTA and CDR2 is FQGNSA. CDR3 size: 14 residues. Trimming removed 5 bases at V and 4 bases at J, with 14 bases between. The CDR3 nucleotides read TGTGCCAGCAGCCTTGGGACTCCCCCAGAGACCCAGTACTTC. This codes for CASSLGTPPETQYF.